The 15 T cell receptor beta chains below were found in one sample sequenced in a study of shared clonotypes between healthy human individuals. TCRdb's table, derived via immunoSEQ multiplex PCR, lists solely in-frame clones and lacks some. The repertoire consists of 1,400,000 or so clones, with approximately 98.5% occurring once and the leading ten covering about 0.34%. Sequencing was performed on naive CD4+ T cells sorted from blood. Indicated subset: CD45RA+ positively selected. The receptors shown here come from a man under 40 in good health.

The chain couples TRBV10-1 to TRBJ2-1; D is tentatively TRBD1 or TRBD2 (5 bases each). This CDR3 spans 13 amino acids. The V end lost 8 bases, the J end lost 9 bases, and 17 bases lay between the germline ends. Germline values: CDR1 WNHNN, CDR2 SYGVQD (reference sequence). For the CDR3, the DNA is TGCGCCAGCTCATCCGGGACCAGCCGTGAGCAGTTCTTC. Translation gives CASSSGTSREQFF.

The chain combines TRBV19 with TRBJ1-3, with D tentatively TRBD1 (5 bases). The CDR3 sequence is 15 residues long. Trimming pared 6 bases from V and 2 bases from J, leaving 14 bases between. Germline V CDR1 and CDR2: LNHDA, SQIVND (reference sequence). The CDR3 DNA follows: TGTGCCAGTAGCGTCGGTCAGGGTGCTGGAAACACCATATATTTT. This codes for CASSVGQGAGNTIYF.

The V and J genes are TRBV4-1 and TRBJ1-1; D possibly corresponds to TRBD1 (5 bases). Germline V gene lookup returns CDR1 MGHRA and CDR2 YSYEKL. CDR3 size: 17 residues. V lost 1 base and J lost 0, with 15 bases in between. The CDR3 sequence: CASSQAGNRFMNTEAFF. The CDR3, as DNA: TGCGCCAGCAGCCAAGCCGGGAACAGGTTTATGAACACTGAAGCTTTCTTT.

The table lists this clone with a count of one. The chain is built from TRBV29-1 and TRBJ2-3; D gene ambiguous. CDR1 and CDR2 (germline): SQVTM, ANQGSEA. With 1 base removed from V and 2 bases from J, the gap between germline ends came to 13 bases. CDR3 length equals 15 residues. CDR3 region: CSVEVQERNTDTQYF. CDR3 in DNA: TGCAGCGTTGAAGTTCAGGAACGCAACACAGATACGCAGTATTTT.

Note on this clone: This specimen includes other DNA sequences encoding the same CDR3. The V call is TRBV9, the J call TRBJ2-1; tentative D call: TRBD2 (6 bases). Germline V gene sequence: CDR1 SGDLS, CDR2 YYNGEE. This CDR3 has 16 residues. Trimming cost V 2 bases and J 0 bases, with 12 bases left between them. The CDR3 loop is CASSVGGGSSYNEQFF. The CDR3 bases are TGTGCCAGCAGCGTGGGTGGGGGGAGCTCCTACAATGAGCAGTTCTTC.

The chain's CDR3 is CASTRVPSSGVQETQYF. CDR3 coding DNA: TGTGCCAGCACACGAGTCCCCTCCTCTGGGGTGCAAGAGACCCAGTACTTC. This rearrangement joins TRBV5-4 to TRBJ2-5; no definite D call. The germline CDR1 and CDR2 sequences are SGHNT and YYREEE (reference sequence). The CDR3 has 17 amino acids. With 6 bases removed from V and 2 bases from J, the gap between germline ends came to 23 bases.

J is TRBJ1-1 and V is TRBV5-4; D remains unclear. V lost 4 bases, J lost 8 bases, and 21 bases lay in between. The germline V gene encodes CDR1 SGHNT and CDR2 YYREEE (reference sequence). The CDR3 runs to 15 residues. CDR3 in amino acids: CASSANLILGGEAFF. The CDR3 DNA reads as TGTGCCAGCAGCGCTAACCTGATCCTTGGCGGAGAAGCTTTCTTT.

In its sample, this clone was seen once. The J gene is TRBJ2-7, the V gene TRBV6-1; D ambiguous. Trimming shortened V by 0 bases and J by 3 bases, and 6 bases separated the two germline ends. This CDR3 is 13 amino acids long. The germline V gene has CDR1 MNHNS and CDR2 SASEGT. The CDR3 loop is CASSEAQVYEQYF. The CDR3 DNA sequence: TGTGCCAGCAGTGAAGCCCAGGTCTACGAGCAGTACTTC.

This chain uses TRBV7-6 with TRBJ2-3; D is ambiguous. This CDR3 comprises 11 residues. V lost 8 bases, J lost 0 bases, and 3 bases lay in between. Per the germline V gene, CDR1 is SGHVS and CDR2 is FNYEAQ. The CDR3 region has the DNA TGTGCCAGCCAGAGCACAGATACGCAGTATTTT. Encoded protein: CASQSTDTQYF.

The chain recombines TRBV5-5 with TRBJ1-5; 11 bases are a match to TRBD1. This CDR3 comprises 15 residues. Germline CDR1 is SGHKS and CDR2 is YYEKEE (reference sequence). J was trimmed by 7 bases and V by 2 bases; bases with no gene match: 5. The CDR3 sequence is CASSFGTGGVQPQHF. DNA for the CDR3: TGTGCCAGCAGCTTCGGGACAGGGGGAGTACAGCCCCAGCATTTT.

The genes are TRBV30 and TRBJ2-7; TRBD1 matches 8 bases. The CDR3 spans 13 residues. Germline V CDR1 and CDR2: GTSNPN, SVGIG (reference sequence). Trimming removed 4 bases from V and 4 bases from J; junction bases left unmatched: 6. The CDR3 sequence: CAWKGRGLYEQYF. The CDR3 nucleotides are TGTGCCTGGAAGGGCAGGGGGCTGTACGAGCAGTACTTC.

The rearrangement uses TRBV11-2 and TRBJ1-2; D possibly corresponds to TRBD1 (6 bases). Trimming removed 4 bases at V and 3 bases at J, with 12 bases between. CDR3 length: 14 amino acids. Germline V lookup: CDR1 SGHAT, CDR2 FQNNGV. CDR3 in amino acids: CASSSSGGYYGYTF. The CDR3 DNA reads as TGTGCCAGCAGCTCCTCGGGGGGCTACTATGGCTACACCTTC.

CDR3 protein: CATSRSPSDRQGSNQPQHF. As DNA, the CDR3 is TGTGCCACCAGCAGATCACCGTCGGATCGACAGGGGTCCAATCAGCCCCAGCATTTT. V gene TRBV15 combines with J gene TRBJ1-5, with TRBD1 identical over 8 bases. V dropped 2 bases and J dropped 3; count of bases not matched to a gene: 15. This CDR3 contains 19 residues. From germline, CDR1 is LNHNV and CDR2 YYDKDF (reference sequence).

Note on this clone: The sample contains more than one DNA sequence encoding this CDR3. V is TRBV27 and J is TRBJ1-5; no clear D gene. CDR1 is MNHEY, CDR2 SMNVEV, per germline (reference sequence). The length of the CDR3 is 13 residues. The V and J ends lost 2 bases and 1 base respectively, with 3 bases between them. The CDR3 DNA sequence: TGTGCCAGCAGTTTACAGAGCAATCAGCCCCAGCATTTT. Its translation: CASSLQSNQPQHF.

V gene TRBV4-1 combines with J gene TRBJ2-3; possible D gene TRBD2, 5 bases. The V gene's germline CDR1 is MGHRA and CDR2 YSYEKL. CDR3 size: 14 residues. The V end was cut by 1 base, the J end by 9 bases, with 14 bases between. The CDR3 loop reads CASSQVLMRETQYF. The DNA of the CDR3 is TGCGCCAGCAGCCAAGTCCTCATGAGGGAAACGCAGTATTTT.